This TCR beta chain is drawn from a study of shared clonotypes between healthy human individuals. In the sorted-subset replicate PCRs, approximately 200 ng DNA, some 30,000 T cell genomes, was used. Assay: immunoSEQ multiplex PCR; the TCRdb copy retains only in-frame clones and omits some. The sample has roughly 2.1 million clones, about 92% seen once; the top ten hold around 1.7%. Naive-designated CD8 cells lacked CD45RO, were positively enriched for CCR7, and omitted terminally differentiated effector memory CD45RA+ cells. The CDR3 consists of 17 residues. V lost 3 bases and J lost 3; bases outside the gene matches: 8. The germline V gene encodes CDR1 MDHEN and CDR2 SYDVKM. With respect to this clone: Its antigen is unidentified.

General observations from the study: The genetic and exposure-history diversity represented was limited by few donors.

The TCR sequence derives from a man in his late teens or twenties in good health. Some clones in this sample may be carry-over from other donors' samples. Sequencing used naive CD8+ T cells from PBMCs. The chain joins TRBV28 to TRBJ2-3; 11 bases are shared with TRBD1. The CDR3 DNA reads TGTGCCAGCAGTTTCGCTGTCCGGGACAGGGGGACAGATACGCAGTATTTT. It specifies CASSFAVRDRGTDTQYF.